This T cell receptor beta chain originates from a study of beta chain features in type 1 diabetes (dated by TCRdb to 2017 to 2018). Background for the entire study: Mean age, gender distribution, total cell number and subset yield were not different between patients and healthy donors. A total of about 100,000,000 sorted cells were examined across all samples, and RNA yield correlated strongly with the number of cells per subset. The study compared the TCRB repertoires of sorted circulating CD4+ T cell subsets in recently diagnosed type 1 diabetes patients with those in matched healthy donors. Regulatory and stem cell-like memory subsets were obtained from only 8 patients and about eight healthy donors, while naive and central memory subsets were obtained from all 28 donors. Overall study results and their limits: Because cDNA was sequenced instead of genomic DNA, activated cells with high expression could be over-represented, although the groups did not differ in activation or CD3 levels. At VDJ recombination sites, type 1 diabetes patients had fewer insertions and more deleted nucleotides, which implies abnormalities in thymic rearrangement. Shorter templates might have been favored by PCR, but patient and control samples were amplified and corrected together, so both groups would have been affected equally by any skew. HLA sub-analyses involved small numbers of individuals, so any influence of HLA type on TCRB rearrangement remained unresolved. Naive, central memory and regulatory TCRB repertoires appeared to be more similar among patients than among healthy donors. In all four CD4+ subsets, TCRB CDR3 length was moderately but significantly shorter in type 1 diabetes patients.

A word on this clone: It lacks a known antigen. The input lacks base qualities; no much larger clone sits a single base away.

From each donor, a single peripheral blood sample of about 116 mL on average was drawn into heparinised tubes. A BD FACSAria II and a panel including CD45RO, CCR7, CD25, CD127, CD95 and CD27 were used to sort naive, central memory, regulatory and stem cell-like memory CD4+ T cells. Every sorted population had a purity above 95%. PBMCs were isolated right away by Lymphoprep density gradient centrifugation and were stained directly, without culture. So that batch effects would be minimized, each experiment stained and sorted samples in pairs, pairing one healthy donor with one patient. V is reduced by 4 bases and J by 5 bases, leaving a spacing of 9 bases between them. From the germline V gene, CDR1 is MNHEY and CDR2 is SVGAGI. The CDR3 runs 12 amino acids, cysteine and phenylalanine included. Only CDR3 DNA remains: 36 bases, in frame from the first base. The entire amount of isolated RNA was reverse transcribed using the High Capacity cDNA Reverse Transcription Kit, so the sequenced TCRB transcripts were expressed ones. Naive, central memory and regulatory T cell samples underwent deep immunoSEQ sequencing, averaging around 3.9 million total reads per sample. Sorted cells were lysed in RLT buffer, and RNA was extracted using DNase-treated RNeasy Micro or Mini kits according to cell number. Each cell subset was processed separately to prevent cross-contamination, with patient and healthy donor samples processed together. The immunoSEQ multiplex PCR was used to amplify TCRB sequences from cDNA, yielding 87-bp fragments that span the CDR3 region. Sequencing of the amplicons was performed on the Illumina HiSeq platform. Turning to the authors' computational methods: Synthetic template baselines were used to correct PCR bias computationally, reads within Hamming distance 2 were collapsed, and singletons that could not be merged were discarded. Reads were aligned against IMGT so that V, D and J genes, CDR3 length and insertions or deletions at six rearrangement sites could be assigned. Within each subset, clonotype counts were normalized to sorted cell number, after which true diversity and Gini coefficients were computed with the tcR R package. The overlap coefficient, calculated on TCRB nucleotide sequences, was used to quantify repertoire sharing. As a proxy for the pre-selection repertoire, out-of-frame TCRB sequences from naive cells were analyzed. TCRdb took this table from immuneACCESS and kept in-frame rearrangements with V and J called. Such tables lack part of the clones; where checked against another copy, unresolved V genes explain under half of the gap, and the rest is unexplained. The D gene and trimming were derived from the DNA, and the V and J assignments and clone size from that table. A total of 390,000 or so clones appear in this sample, roughly 13% of them only once. Roughly 0.04% of the sample lies in the top ten.

The V and J genes are TRBV6-5 and TRBJ2-7; the D region possibly corresponds to TRBD2 (5 bases align). The specimen sequenced was naive CD4+ T cells from blood. What the cell subset or site label conveys for this sample: true naive CD4+ T cells. This clonotype was sampled from a man aged 25-40 years in good health. The base sequence is TGTGCCAGCAGTTTACGGGGTCACGAGCAGTACTTC. Translated, this is CASSLRGHEQYF.